The clone carrying this T cell receptor beta chain was seen more than once but under ten times. What it binds is unknown. This sample is part of a study of T cell responses to AZD1222 COVID-19 vaccine. Study results and caveats: Donors in the cohort were predominantly white British and more often female, and clonal diversity was possibly underestimated.

TCRdb's table, derived via immunoSEQ multiplex PCR, lists solely in-frame clones and lacks some. Of 200,000 or so clones in the sample, about 90% were seen once. This receptor was identified in an adult in good health. This specimen was peripheral blood, taken on day 0 of AZD1222 vaccination.

CDR3 residues: CASSPDRGVSITEAFF. CDR3 nucleotides: TGTGCCAGCAGCCCCGACCGGGGGGTAAGCATCACTGAAGCTTTCTTT. The chain carries TRBV27 and TRBJ1-1, with a tentative D call TRBD1 (5 bases). The germline V gene encodes CDR1 MNHEY and CDR2 SMNVEV (reference sequence). The CDR3 length is 16 residues. Trimming pared 6 bases from V and 4 bases from J, leaving 21 bases between.